Following are 20 T cell receptor beta chains from one sample sequenced in a study of T-cell memory formation after mild COVID-19. Using its own MiXCR run on the 5' RACE reads, TCRdb lists one record per CDR3 protein. The sample includes hundreds of thousands of distinct CDR3 sequences, about a sixth of them seen just once. Sequencing used PBMCs or a T cell subset sorted from them (not recorded which). These TCRs come from a man younger than 35 who had mild COVID-19 (a few samples of this study predate the infection). Cell type and time point are not known.

The rearrangement uses TRBV5-1 and TRBJ1-2; D is undetermined. Germline assignment: CDR1 SGHRS and CDR2 YFSETQ. Trimming pared 0 bases from V and 4 bases from J, leaving 10 bases between. The CDR3 runs to 14 residues. The CDR3 is CASSLAPDTYGYTF. The DNA for the CDR3 is TGCGCCAGCAGCTTGGCCCCAGATACCTATGGCTACACCTTC.

The rearrangement links TRBV7-9 to TRBJ2-3, with unresolved D. This CDR3 is built from 13 residues. Germline-derived CDR1 and CDR2 are SEHNR and FQNEAQ (reference sequence). V lost 5 bases to trimming and J lost 6 bases, with 12 bases between them. CDR3 DNA sequence: TGTGCCAGCAGCAACGACCGAAAGGATACGCAGTATTTT. Translation gives CASSNDRKDTQYF.

The chain recombines TRBV9 with TRBJ2-1; D is undetermined. The V end was cut by 5 bases, the J end by 4 bases, with 13 bases between. In germline, CDR1 is SGDLS, CDR2 YYNGEE. The CDR3 loop spans 14 amino acids. CDR3 DNA: TGTGCCAGCAGTCCTCCTATGGTATACAATGAGCAGTTCTTC. The encoded protein is CASSPPMVYNEQFF.

This clonotype was seen more than once but under ten times. V gene TRBV20-1 combines with J gene TRBJ1-1; a possible D gene is TRBD1 (5 bases). V lost 3 bases and J 4 bases, leaving 12 bases between the germline ends. The V gene's germline CDR1 is DFQATT and CDR2 SNEGSKA (reference sequence). This CDR3 is built from 13 residues. CDR3 loop: CSARGWRGTEAFF. CDR3 coding DNA: TGCAGTGCTAGGGGCTGGAGGGGCACTGAAGCTTTCTTT.

J is TRBJ1-5 and V is TRBV12-3 or TRBV12-4; 12 nucleotides agree with TRBD1. The CDR3 totals 16 residues. Unmatched junction bases numbered 13, after V lost 10 bases and J lost 6 bases. The CDR3 sequence is CATSLGDRGHSQPQHF. The CDR3 DNA sequence: TGTGCCACCTCACTAGGGGACAGGGGGCATAGTCAGCCCCAGCATTTT.

Notes on this clonotype: The junction departs from germline at one end; a sequencing error may be responsible. The rearrangement links TRBV9 to TRBJ1-2, with a possible D match to TRBD1 (5 bases). The germline V gene has CDR1 SGDLS and CDR2 YYNGEE. The CDR3 runs to 15 residues. The CDR3 here is CASSLGEGAHYCYTF. The CDR3 DNA sequence: TGTGCCAGCAGTTTAGGGGAAGGGGCTCACTATTGCTACACCTTC.

The CDR3 spells CAGEWERGF. Written as DNA, the CDR3 is TGTGCCGGGGAATGGGAGCGGGGGTTC. The chain couples TRBV21-1 to TRBJ2-1; TRBD2, the table's D call, was not compared with the DNA. TRBV21-1 is recorded as a pseudogene. The CDR3 contains 9 residues.

This clonotype was counted between two and nine times. The chain recombines TRBV28 with TRBJ2-7, with 13 bases identical to TRBD2. Germline CDR1 is MDHEN and CDR2 is SYDVKM. The CDR3 loop spans 15 amino acids. With 5 bases clipped from V and 4 bases from J, the junction kept 5 bases outside the gene matches. The CDR3 region is CASSRGLAGKYEQYF. CDR3 coding DNA: TGTGCCAGCAGTCGGGGACTAGCGGGGAAATACGAGCAGTACTTC.

This clonotype was seen a few times. The CDR3 region is CASSDLNYGYTF. The CDR3 nucleotides are TGCGCCAGCAGTGATTTAAACTATGGCTACACCTTC. The chain has TRBV10-2 and TRBJ1-2; D remains unclear. The CDR3 spans 12 residues. V lost 3 bases, J lost 2 bases, and 4 bases lay in between. From germline, CDR1 is WSHSY and CDR2 SAAADI.

The chain uses TRBV5-1 and TRBJ2-7; 9 nucleotides line up with TRBD1. Trimming took 5 bases from V and 4 from J; bases not matched to a gene: 16. CDR3 size: 17 residues. In germline, CDR1 is SGHRS, CDR2 YFSETQ. CDR3 coding DNA: TGCGCCAGCAGTCAAACCACCCCGGACAGGGGCAAGTACGAGCAGTACTTC. Residues: CASSQTTPDRGKYEQYF.

The chain is built from TRBV28 and TRBJ2-1; 7 bases are a match to TRBD1. The CDR3 contains 12 residues. Trimming at V came to 8 bases and at J to 6 bases, leaving 4 bases not matched to a gene. Germline loops: CDR1 MDHEN, CDR2 SYDVKM. The DNA for the CDR3 is TGTGCCAGCGTAACAGGGGCCAATGAGCAGTTCTTC. Encoded protein: CASVTGANEQFF.

In this sample, this clonotype turned up many times. The chain links TRBV28 to TRBJ1-5, with D uncertain. From germline, CDR1 is MDHEN and CDR2 SYDVKM. The CDR3 sequence is 14 residues long. V shed 2 bases and J shed 2 bases, with 7 bases lying between them. The CDR3 loop reads CASSLLSRNQPQHF. CDR3 nucleotides: TGTGCCAGCAGTTTACTGTCACGCAATCAGCCCCAGCATTTT.

This clonotype was counted only a few times. This chain links TRBV11-3 with TRBJ2-7; the D gene could be TRBD1 or TRBD2 (5 bases each). The CDR3 covers 13 residues. In germline, CDR1 is SGHNT, CDR2 YENEEA. V was cut by 4 bases and J by 6 bases, with 13 bases left in between. In DNA form, the CDR3 reads TGTGCCAGCAGCTCCCGGGACGGAGGCGAGCAGTACTTC. Protein sequence: CASSSRDGGEQYF.

A few counts support this clonotype. One junction end disagrees with the germline gene, perhaps due to a read error. The chain recombines TRBV12-3 or TRBV12-4 with TRBJ2-5, with D perhaps matching TRBD1 (6 bases). The CDR3 loop spans 13 amino acids. The CDR3 DNA sequence: TGTGCCACCAGTATCAGGGGCTTCGAGACCCAGTACTTC. This codes for CATSIRGFETQYF.

V usage is TRBV5-1 and J usage is TRBJ2-7; 12 nucleotides agree with TRBD1. The V gene's germline CDR1 is SGHRS and CDR2 YFSETQ. The CDR3 runs 14 residues. The V gene end was trimmed by 4 bases and the J gene end by 5 bases; junction bases not matched to a gene: 4. In DNA form, the CDR3 reads TGCGCCAGCAGCGGGGGACAGGGGGCAAACGAGCAGTACTTC. Residues: CASSGGQGANEQYF.

This clonotype occurred a few times. The J gene is TRBJ2-7, the V gene TRBV2; D remains unclear. CDR1 SNHLY and CDR2 FYNNEI come from the germline V gene. The CDR3 is 9 residues long. Deletions cut 6 bases from V and 5 bases from J, with 2 bases between. This chain's CDR3 is CASRNEQYF. The CDR3 region has the DNA TGTGCCAGCAGGAACGAGCAGTACTTC.

The chain uses TRBV7-9 and TRBJ2-3; maybe TRBD1 (6 bases). The V end was cut by 6 bases, the J end by 1 base, with 14 bases between. The germline V gene has CDR1 SEHNR and CDR2 FQNEAQ (reference sequence). The CDR3 extends over 15 amino acids. The CDR3 sequence is CASSGRGAGTDTQYF. The CDR3 bases are TGTGCCAGCAGTGGCAGGGGAGCGGGCACAGATACGCAGTATTTT.

The chain has TRBV18 and TRBJ2-5; unclear D gene. Trimming removed 4 bases from V and 5 bases from J, with 17 bases in between. CDR3 length equals 15 residues. Germline CDR1 reads KGHSH; CDR2 reads LQKENI. The CDR3 spells CASSLIDPPWETQYF. For the CDR3, the DNA is TGTGCCAGCTCACTAATAGACCCCCCCTGGGAGACCCAGTACTTC.

The CDR3, as DNA: TGTGCCAGCAGCCCCCGGTGGTCAGATACGCAGTATTTT. This encodes CASSPRWSDTQYF. The chain links TRBV7-2 to TRBJ2-3; D unclear. Germline V gene lookup returns CDR1 SGHTA and CDR2 FQGNSA. V gave up 5 bases and J gave up 4 bases, with 10 bases separating them. This CDR3 is built from 13 residues. Full variable domain (outside the CDR3, taken from reference TRBV7-2 and TRBJ2-3): GAGVSQSPSNKVTEKGKDVELRCDPISGHTALYWYRQSLGQGLEFLIYFQGNSAPDKSGLPSDRFSAERTGGSVSTLTIQRTQQEDSAVYLCASSPRWSDTQYFGPGTRLTVL.

In this sample, this clonotype turned up once. The V and J genes are TRBV10-3 and TRBJ2-1, with 9 bases that match TRBD1. CDR3 length equals 15 residues. J gave up 4 bases and V 5 bases, and 6 bases lay outside the gene matches. In germline, CDR1 is ENHRY, CDR2 SYGVKD. The CDR3 reads CAISPTGGRYNEQFF. DNA for the CDR3: TGTGCCATCAGTCCGACAGGGGGAAGGTACAATGAGCAGTTCTTC.